A single T cell receptor (beta chain) is shown here with its context. Its antigen remains unidentified. The time point was: persistent/refractory GD, antithyroid drugs over 5 years with positive TRAb. Construction of the TCR library relied on RNA isolated from PBMCs. Researchers made TCR beta libraries by using iRepertoire HTBI primers and running Arm-PCR on CDR3 regions. In the original analysis: The samples included roughly 61 TRBV and under 15 TRBJ segments. Each CDR3 protein gets one entry after TCRdb re-called the multiplex PCR reads with MiXCR. TCRdb, not the authors, supplied the V and J calls. The top ten hold about 27% of the sample, which has roughly 450,000 distinct CDR3 sequences, about 20% seen once. The sample originates from a study of regulatory T cells in long-lasting Graves disease. Points from the study as a whole: Peripheral blood, not thyroid tissue, was the sole material studied.

This TCR came from a female donor with Graves disease. Source: peripheral blood mononuclear cells (PBMCs), taken when the disease was refractory, from a patient treated with antithyroid drugs.

In nucleotides, the CDR3 is TGTGCCAGCAGCTCGGGACACAGAGGGTACGAGCAGTACTTC. Its protein product is CASSSGHRGYEQYF. This chain links TRBV7-2 with TRBJ2-7; D possibly corresponds to TRBD1 (6 bases). Trimming cost V 4 bases and J 4 bases, with 14 bases left between them. The CDR3 is 14 residues long. Germline CDR1 SGHTA, CDR2 FQGNSA.